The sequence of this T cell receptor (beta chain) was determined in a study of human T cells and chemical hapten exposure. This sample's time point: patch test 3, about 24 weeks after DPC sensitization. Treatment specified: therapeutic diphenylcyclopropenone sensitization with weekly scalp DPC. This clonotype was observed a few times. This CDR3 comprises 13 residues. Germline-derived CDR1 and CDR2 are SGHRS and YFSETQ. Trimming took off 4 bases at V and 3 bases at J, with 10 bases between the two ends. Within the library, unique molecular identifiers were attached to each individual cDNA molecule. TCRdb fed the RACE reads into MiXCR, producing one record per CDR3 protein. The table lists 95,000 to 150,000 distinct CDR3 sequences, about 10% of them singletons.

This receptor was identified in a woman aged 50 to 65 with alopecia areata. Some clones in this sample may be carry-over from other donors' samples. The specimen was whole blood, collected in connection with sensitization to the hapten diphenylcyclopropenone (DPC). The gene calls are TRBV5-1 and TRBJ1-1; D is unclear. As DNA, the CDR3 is TGCGCCAGCAGCCCGGCGGGTTACACTGAAGCTTTCTTT. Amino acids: CASSPAGYTEAFF.